Included here is one T cell receptor (beta chain) sequence, with context. The target antigen is unknown. This entry is derived from a study of shared clonotypes between healthy human individuals. General study points: In contrast to clonotypes shared by all four donors, non-shared clonotypes had lower generation probabilities.

TCRdb keeps only in-frame clones here, not all; method: immunoSEQ multiplex PCR. The data contain about 1,800,000 clones, 85% to 95% of them singletons. Cells designated naive CD8 were CD45RO-negative and were positively selected for CCR7, with terminally differentiated effector memory CD45RA+ cells excluded. The sequence derives from a man aged 18 to 30 in good health. The sample consisted of naive CD8+ T cells sorted from blood.

CDR3 protein: CASSLGPETGTEETQYF. The CDR3 DNA sequence: TGTGCCAGCAGTTTAGGCCCCGAGACAGGGACCGAAGAGACCCAGTACTTC. This chain joins TRBV28 and TRBJ2-5; 7 bases align to TRBD1. This CDR3 is built from 17 residues. After removal of 2 bases from V and 3 bases from J, the junction contained 12 bases not matched to a gene. Germline loops: CDR1 MDHEN, CDR2 SYDVKM.